The next 25 T cell receptor beta chains were all read from a single sample in a study of technical replicates of blood from a few donors. The repertoire was sequenced with immunoSEQ multiplex PCR; TCRdb's copy has only in-frame clones and lacks some. The table shows 67,000 or so clones, with over 95% occurring only once. Sequences were obtained from T cells isolated from PBMCs. Receptors were obtained from a human donor in good health.

For the CDR3, the DNA is TGTGCCAGCAAAGAGGGCCAGCGGGACACTGAAGCTTTCTTT. It translates to CASKEGQRDTEAFF. This sequence joins TRBV6-5 and TRBJ1-1; D remains ambiguous. The germline CDR1 and CDR2 sequences are MNHEY and SVGAGI. CDR3 size: 14 residues. V shed 7 bases and J shed 3 bases, with 15 bases lying between them.

V gene TRBV5-1 combines with J gene TRBJ2-2, with 10 bases lining up with TRBD2. V gave up 5 bases and J gave up 4 bases; unmatched junction bases: 2. The germline gives CDR1 SGHRS, CDR2 YFSETQ. There are 14 residues in the CDR3. The CDR3 DNA sequence: TGCGCCAGCAGGGGACTAGCGCCCACCGGGGAGCTGTTTTTT. Its protein is CASRGLAPTGELFF.

The sample holds a few counts of this clone. The gene calls are TRBV19 and TRBJ2-2; D perhaps matches TRBD2 (6 bases). Trimming cost V 6 bases and J 5 bases, with 13 bases left between them. CDR1 is LNHDA and CDR2 is SQIVND in the germline V gene (reference sequence). The CDR3 is made up of 14 amino acids. Here the CDR3 reads CASSRWRETGELFF. CDR3 DNA: TGTGCCAGTAGCCGTTGGAGGGAGACCGGGGAGCTGTTTTTT.

The rearrangement joins TRBV11-2 to TRBJ2-1, with 10 bases fitting TRBD2. Germline V gene lookup returns CDR1 SGHAT and CDR2 FQNNGV. The CDR3 covers 15 residues. V dropped 7 bases and J dropped 4; count of bases not matched to a gene: 7. The CDR3 sequence: CASTGRTSGYNEQFF. The DNA for the CDR3 is TGTGCCAGCACCGGACGGACTAGCGGTTACAATGAGCAGTTCTTC.

J is TRBJ2-3 and V is TRBV19; 8 nucleotides agree with TRBD2. The CDR3 is made up of 16 amino acids. V was pared by 9 bases and J by 2 bases, with 13 bases of the junction left unmatched. CDR1 is LNHDA, CDR2 SQIVND, per germline (reference sequence). This CDR3 is CASIAVPGGNTDTQYF. DNA for the CDR3: TGTGCCAGCATCGCCGTCCCGGGAGGGAACACAGATACGCAGTATTTT.

This sequence joins TRBV30 and TRBJ2-1, with TRBD2 identical over 7 bases. The V gene end was trimmed by 1 base and the J gene end by 7 bases; junction bases not matched to a gene: 10. The germline CDR1 and CDR2 sequences are GTSNPN and SVGIG (reference sequence). The CDR3 runs 15 residues. The chain's CDR3 is CAWSDPIGEGNEQFF. DNA for the CDR3: TGTGCCTGGAGTGACCCTATAGGGGAGGGAAATGAGCAGTTCTTC.

V usage is TRBV19 and J usage is TRBJ2-5, with D possibly matching TRBD2 (5 bases). Germline V gene lookup returns CDR1 LNHDA and CDR2 SQIVND (reference sequence). V dropped 5 bases and J dropped 5 bases, with 27 bases sitting between them. CDR3 length equals 18 residues. The CDR3 DNA reads TGTGCCAGTAGTCCTTCCCCTCCGGGATATAGTGACATTGAGACCCAGTACTTC. The encoded protein is CASSPSPPGYSDIETQYF.

The J gene is TRBJ2-5, the V gene TRBV29-1; 16 nucleotides agree with TRBD2. Germline-derived CDR1 and CDR2 are SQVTM and ANQGSEA. J gave up 4 bases and V 5 bases, and 7 bases lay outside the gene matches. CDR3 size: 16 residues. For the CDR3, the DNA is TGCAGCGTTAGGGGGACTAGCGGGGGGGCAGGAGAGACCCAGTACTTC. Translation gives CSVRGTSGGAGETQYF.

The CDR3 protein is CASSSRQGGEKLFF. The CDR3 bases are TGTGCCAGCAGCTCACGACAGGGGGGAGAAAAACTGTTTTTT. The chain carries TRBV14 and TRBJ1-4; 9 nucleotides match TRBD1. V dropped 5 bases and J dropped 8; count of bases not matched to a gene: 6. This CDR3 has 14 residues. Germline V gene data show CDR1 as SGHDN and CDR2 as FVKESK. The full variable domain, rest sourced from reference TRBV14 and TRBJ1-4, is EAGVTQFPSHSVIEKGQTVTLRCDPISGHDNLYWYRRVMGKEIKFLLHFVKESKQDESGMPNNRFLAERTGGTYSTLKVQPAELEDSGVYFCASSSRQGGEKLFFGSGTQLSVL.

The chain links TRBV15 to TRBJ2-2; possible D gene TRBD1, 6 bases. Between the trimmed V and J ends, which lost 6 bases and 1 base, there was a span of 12 bases. The CDR3 contains 15 residues. Per germline, CDR1 LNHNV and CDR2 YYDKDF (reference sequence). The CDR3 DNA sequence: TGTGCCACCAGGGTCACGACAGGGAACACCGGGGAGCTGTTTTTT. Protein sequence: CATRVTTGNTGELFF.

This clone has only one observation. This chain connects TRBV16 to TRBJ2-3; perhaps TRBD2 as D (5 bases). The CDR3 spans 14 residues. From germline, CDR1 is KGHSY and CDR2 FQNENV. Between the trimmed V and J ends, which lost 1 base and 6 bases, there was a span of 11 bases. DNA of the CDR3: TGTGCCAGCAGCCAATTTTCCCCGGGGGATACGCAGTATTTT. As protein: CASSQFSPGDTQYF.

This rearrangement joins TRBV5-1 to TRBJ1-3; 7 bases match TRBD1. This CDR3 is built from 14 residues. Germline CDR1 and CDR2: SGHRS and YFSETQ. Unmatched junction bases numbered 7, after V lost 6 bases and J lost 4 bases. As DNA, the CDR3 is TGCGCCAGCATTCAGGGGGAGGCAGGAAACACCATATATTTT. This encodes CASIQGEAGNTIYF.

The rearrangement joins TRBV4-1 to TRBJ1-2; 11 bases are shared with TRBD1. V was pared by 1 base and J by 7 bases, with 14 bases of the junction left unmatched. The CDR3 spans 18 residues. CDR1 and CDR2 from the germline V gene are MGHRA and YSYEKL. CDR3 nucleotide sequence: TGCGCCAGCAGCCAAGTTCCGGACAGGGGGCCCACAGTTGTTGGCTACACCTTC. Translating it yields CASSQVPDRGPTVVGYTF.

The rearrangement joins TRBV5-1 to TRBJ2-2, with 7 bases fitting TRBD1. This CDR3 is 16 amino acids long. Germline CDR1 is SGHRS and CDR2 is YFSETQ. Trimming cost V 0 bases and J 1 base; bases outside gene matches: 3. This CDR3 is CASSLVRQGNTGELFF. The CDR3 DNA reads TGCGCCAGCAGCTTGGTCCGACAGGGGAACACCGGGGAGCTGTTTTTT.

The chain combines TRBV5-4 with TRBJ2-5; TRBD2 agrees at 11 bases. CDR3 size: 15 residues. The germline CDR1 and CDR2 sequences are SGHNT and YYREEE (reference sequence). The ends lost 4 bases at V and 1 base at J; junction bases unmatched: 3. The CDR3, as DNA: TGTGCCAGCAGCACGACTAGCGGGACCCAAGAGACCCAGTACTTC. Its protein is CASSTTSGTQETQYF.

The chain is built from TRBV4-2 and TRBJ2-2, with TRBD1 identical over 9 bases. Germline CDR1 LGHNA, CDR2 YNFKEQ. The trim removed 0 bases at V and 7 bases at J, leaving 6 bases unmatched. The CDR3 length is 16 residues. This CDR3 reads CASSQDWDRAGGELFF. The CDR3 DNA follows: TGTGCCAGCAGCCAAGACTGGGACAGGGCAGGCGGGGAGCTGTTTTTT.

The chain uses TRBV29-1 and TRBJ2-1; 14 bases line up with TRBD2. Germline CDR1 reads SQVTM; CDR2 reads ANQGSEA. Trimming at V came to 6 bases and at J to 6 bases, leaving 1 base not matched to a gene. This CDR3 is 13 amino acids long. The CDR3 nucleotides read TGCAGCGTGACTAGCGGGGGGGCCAATGAGCAGTTCTTC. Its protein is CSVTSGGANEQFF.

The chain carries TRBV5-1 and TRBJ1-1; D is ambiguous. Trimming cost V 1 base and J 4 bases, with 14 bases left between them. Germline CDR1 reads SGHRS; CDR2 reads YFSETQ. The CDR3 covers 15 residues. The CDR3 bases are TGCGCCAGCAGCTTGCAGGCAGGTGGTGGCACTGAAGCTTTCTTT. Amino acids: CASSLQAGGGTEAFF.

This chain uses TRBV11-3 with TRBJ2-4; the match to TRBD1 covers 7 bases. The CDR3 runs to 13 residues. Germline trimming cut 4 bases from V and 8 bases from J; bases unmatched to any gene: 5. Germline CDR1 is SGHNT and CDR2 is YENEEA. The CDR3 protein is CASSSGGSYIQYF. The CDR3 DNA is TGTGCCAGCAGCTCAGGGGGTTCGTACATTCAGTACTTC.

The chain links TRBV4-1 to TRBJ2-7, with D maybe TRBD2 (5 bases). Trimming stripped 0 bases from V and 2 bases from J, with 11 bases between. The CDR3 totals 15 residues. Looked up from germline, CDR1 is MGHRA and CDR2 is YSYEKL. CDR3 protein: CASSQDTGMTYEQYF. DNA of the CDR3: TGCGCCAGCAGCCAAGATACCGGGATGACCTACGAGCAGTACTTC.

The CDR3 sequence is CASSSAGLFSDTQYF. As DNA, the CDR3 is TGTGCCAGCAGTTCCGCAGGATTATTCAGCGATACGCAGTATTTT. This chain uses TRBV6-5 with TRBJ2-3; no definite D call. Germline values: CDR1 MNHEY, CDR2 SVGAGI. CDR3 length: 15 residues. V was shortened by 4 bases and J by 6 bases, with 17 bases between the two germline ends.

This sequence joins TRBV27 and TRBJ2-2; TRBD2 matches 15 bases. CDR1 MNHEY and CDR2 SMNVEV come from the germline V gene (reference sequence). After removal of 5 bases from V and 8 bases from J, the junction contained 9 bases not matched to a gene. There are 17 residues in the CDR3. DNA of the CDR3: TGTGCCAGCAGTGGGACTAGCGGGAGGTTAGAATATGGGGAGCTGTTTTTT. Its translation is CASSGTSGRLEYGELFF.

The CDR3 sequence: CASSPRPFF. Written as DNA, the CDR3 is TGCGCCAGCAGTCCCCGTCCGTTTTTT. This chain links TRBV10-1 with TRBJ1-4; D gene uncertain. V lost 5 bases to trimming and J lost 16 bases, with 8 bases between them. CDR3 length equals 9 residues. Germline CDR1 reads WNHNN; CDR2 reads SYGVQD (reference sequence).

DNA for the CDR3: TGTGCCAGTAGTATGAGGGGGATAAGGGACACTGAAGCTTTCTTT. Its protein product is CASSMRGIRDTEAFF. The chain combines TRBV19 with TRBJ1-1; D is possibly TRBD1 (6 bases). V lost 3 bases to trimming and J lost 3 bases, with 14 bases between them. The CDR3 covers 15 residues. Germline values: CDR1 LNHDA, CDR2 SQIVND (reference sequence).

The V and J genes are TRBV16 and TRBJ1-2; D ambiguous. The CDR3 length is 13 residues. The V end lost 2 bases, the J end lost 5 bases, and 9 bases lay between the germline ends. Germline loops: CDR1 KGHSY, CDR2 FQNENV. CDR3 loop: CASSQGREYGYTF. The DNA for the CDR3 is TGTGCCAGCAGCCAAGGACGGGAATATGGCTACACCTTC. The whole variable domain, remainder taken from reference TRBV16 and TRBJ1-2, is GEEVAQTPKHLVRGEGQKAKLYCAPIKGHSYVFWYQQVLKNEFKFLISFQNENVFDETGMPKERFSAKCLPNSPCSLEIQATKLEDSAVYFCASSQGREYGYTFGSGTRLTVV.